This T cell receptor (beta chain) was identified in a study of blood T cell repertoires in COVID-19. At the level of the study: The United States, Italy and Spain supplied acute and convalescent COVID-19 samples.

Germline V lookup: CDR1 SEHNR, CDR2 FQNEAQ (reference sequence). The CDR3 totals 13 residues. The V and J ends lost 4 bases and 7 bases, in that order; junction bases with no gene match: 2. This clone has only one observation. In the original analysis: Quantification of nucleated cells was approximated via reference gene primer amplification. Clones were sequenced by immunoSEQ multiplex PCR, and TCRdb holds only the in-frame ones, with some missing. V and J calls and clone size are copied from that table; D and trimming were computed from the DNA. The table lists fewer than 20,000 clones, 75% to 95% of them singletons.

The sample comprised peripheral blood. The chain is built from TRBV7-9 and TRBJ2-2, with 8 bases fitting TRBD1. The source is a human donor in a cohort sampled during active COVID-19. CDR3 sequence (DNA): TGTGCCAGCAGCTGGACAGGGATCGGGGAGCTGTTTTTT. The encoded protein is CASSWTGIGELFF. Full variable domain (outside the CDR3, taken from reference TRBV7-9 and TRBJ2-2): DTGVSQNPRHKITKRGQNVTFRCDPISEHNRLYWYRQTLGQGPEFLTYFQNEAQLEKSRLLSDRFSAERPKGSFSTLEIQRTEQGDSAMYLCASSWTGIGELFFGEGSRLTVL.